A single sample gave rise to the 13 T cell receptor beta chains below, sequenced in a study of blood T cell repertoires in COVID-19. Here immunoSEQ multiplex PCR was the method, and the copy in TCRdb shows in-frame clones only, minus some. The sample has 150,000 to 200,000 clones, around four fifths seen once. Sample: peripheral blood. All receptors derive from an elderly woman with acute or convalescent COVID-19.

The rearrangement uses TRBV19 and TRBJ1-4, with unresolved D. The CDR3 sequence is 13 residues long. Trimming removed 8 bases at V and 7 bases at J, with 14 bases between. Germline V CDR1 and CDR2: LNHDA, SQIVND (reference sequence). The CDR3 spells CASSSRYTEKLFF. In nucleotides, the CDR3 is TGTGCCAGTTCGTCGCGTTATACTGAAAAACTGTTTTTT.

The gene calls are TRBV29-1 and TRBJ2-3; 10 nucleotides match TRBD1. Germline V lookup: CDR1 SQVTM, CDR2 ANQGSEA. The CDR3 length is 15 residues. Trimming removed 6 bases from V and 0 bases from J; junction bases left unmatched: 6. The CDR3 protein is CSVIWDRGSTDTQYF. In DNA, the CDR3 is TGCAGCGTCATATGGGACAGGGGAAGCACAGATACGCAGTATTTT.

V usage is TRBV6-5 and J usage is TRBJ1-5; the match to TRBD1 covers 11 bases. Germline CDR1 reads MNHEY; CDR2 reads SVGAGI. The CDR3 is 15 amino acids. V lost 5 bases and J lost 4; bases outside the gene matches: 4. The DNA for the CDR3 is TGTGCCAGCAGTCCTGGGACAGGGGGAAATCAGCCCCAGCATTTT. Protein sequence: CASSPGTGGNQPQHF.

The CDR3 is CASSREGRAGNQPQHF. The CDR3 DNA reads as TGTGCCAGTAGTAGAGAAGGGCGGGCGGGCAATCAGCCCCAGCATTTT. The J gene is TRBJ1-5, the V gene TRBV19; D remains unclear. Germline CDR1 LNHDA, CDR2 SQIVND (reference sequence). The CDR3 covers 16 residues. The V and J ends lost 4 bases and 2 bases respectively, with 15 bases between them.

V and J are TRBV6-4 and TRBJ1-1; D gene unclear. V dropped 5 bases and J dropped 5 bases, with 12 bases sitting between them. This CDR3 is 13 amino acids long. The germline gives CDR1 MRHNA, CDR2 SNTAGT. The CDR3 bases are TGTGCCAGCAGTCACGGTGGTAATACTGAAGCTTTCTTT. It translates to CASSHGGNTEAFF.

This clone was seen more than once but under ten times. This chain links TRBV24-1 with TRBJ1-3; D unclear. The CDR3 contains 15 residues. Per germline, CDR1 KGHDR and CDR2 SFDVKD. The V gene lost 2 bases and the J gene lost 3 bases, with 10 bases spanning the gap. As DNA, the CDR3 is TGTGCCACCAGTGATTCAGCCGGGGTTGGAAACACCATATATTTT. This translates into CATSDSAGVGNTIYF.

The chain uses TRBV5-4 and TRBJ2-1; 14 nucleotides match TRBD2. CDR1 is SGHNT, CDR2 YYREEE, per germline (reference sequence). Losses at the gene ends were 3 bases for V and 0 bases for J; bases not matched to a gene: 8. CDR3 length: 19 amino acids. CDR3 sequence reads: CASSSGLAGGLLSYNEQFF. CDR3 bases: TGTGCCAGCAGCTCAGGACTAGCGGGGGGCCTACTCTCCTACAATGAGCAGTTCTTC.

The table lists this clone with a few counts. DNA for the CDR3: TGTGCCAGCAGCCGCGGGACAGGGGGGTCCTATGGCTACACCTTC. This codes for CASSRGTGGSYGYTF. This sequence joins TRBV3-1 (or the pseudogene TRBV3-2) and TRBJ1-2, with 11 bases aligning to TRBD1. This CDR3 is built from 15 residues. J was trimmed by 4 bases and V by 4 bases; bases with no gene match: 5. Germline values: CDR1 LGHDT, CDR2 YNNKEL (reference sequence).

The chain is built from TRBV3-1 (or the pseudogene TRBV3-2) and TRBJ2-7, with 10 nucleotides matching TRBD1. The ends lost 2 bases at V and 7 bases at J; junction bases unmatched: 11. The CDR3 covers 16 residues. CDR1 and CDR2 (germline): LGHDT, YNNKEL (reference sequence). CDR3 sequence reads: CASSQKWDRGRREQYF. DNA for the CDR3: TGTGCCAGCAGCCAAAAATGGGACAGGGGAAGAAGGGAGCAGTACTTC.

The chain is built from TRBV2 and TRBJ1-2; D is unresolved. Germline CDR1 SNHLY, CDR2 FYNNEI. The CDR3 is 13 residues long. The ends were cut back, 5 bases at V and 3 bases at J, with 10 bases in the middle. This chain's CDR3 is CASSRGSHYGYTF. The CDR3 nucleotides read TGTGCCAGCAGTCGCGGAAGCCACTATGGCTACACCTTC.

The gene calls are TRBV5-1 and TRBJ1-2; perhaps TRBD1 as D (5 bases). The germline CDR1 and CDR2 sequences are SGHRS and YFSETQ. The V end was cut by 4 bases, the J end by 7 bases, with 17 bases between. The CDR3 is 14 amino acids. The CDR3 DNA is TGCGCCAGCAGCCCGGTTCTGGGGCAGGGTGGCTACACCTTC. The encoded protein is CASSPVLGQGGYTF. The full variable domain, rest sourced from reference TRBV5-1 and TRBJ1-2, is KAGVTQTPRYLIKTRGQQVTLSCSPISGHRSVSWYQQTPGQGLQFLFEYFSETQRNKGNFPGRFSGRQFSNSRSEMNVSTLELGDSALYLCASSPVLGQGGYTFGSGTRLTVV.

This clone appeared once. This sequence joins TRBV3-1 (or the pseudogene TRBV3-2) and TRBJ2-1; maybe TRBD2 (5 bases). Trimming removed 2 bases at V and 7 bases at J, with 15 bases between. The CDR3 covers 15 residues. The V gene's germline CDR1 is LGHDT and CDR2 YNNKEL (reference sequence). CDR3 sequence (DNA): TGTGCCAGCAGCCAATCGAGACACCGAGGGAATGAGCAGTTCTTC. Its translation is CASSQSRHRGNEQFF.

This rearrangement joins TRBV7-9 to TRBJ1-5; maybe TRBD1 (5 bases). The V end lost 5 bases, the J end lost 2 bases, and 13 bases lay between the germline ends. The germline CDR1 and CDR2 sequences are SEHNR and FQNEAQ (reference sequence). The CDR3 runs 15 residues. CDR3 DNA: TGTGCCAGCAGCCTAGGACCGACAGGCAATCAGCCCCAGCATTTT. As protein: CASSLGPTGNQPQHF.